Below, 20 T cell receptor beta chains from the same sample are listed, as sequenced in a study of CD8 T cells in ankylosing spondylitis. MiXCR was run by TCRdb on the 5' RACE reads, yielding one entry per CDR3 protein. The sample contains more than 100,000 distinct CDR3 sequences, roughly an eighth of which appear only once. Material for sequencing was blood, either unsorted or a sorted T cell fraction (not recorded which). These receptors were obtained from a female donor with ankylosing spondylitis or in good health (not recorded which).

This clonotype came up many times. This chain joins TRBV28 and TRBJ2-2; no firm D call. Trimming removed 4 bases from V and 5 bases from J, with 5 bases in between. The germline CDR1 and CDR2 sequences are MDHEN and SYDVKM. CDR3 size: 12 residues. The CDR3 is CASSWVTGELFF. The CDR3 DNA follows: TGTGCCAGCAGTTGGGTAACCGGGGAGCTGTTTTTT. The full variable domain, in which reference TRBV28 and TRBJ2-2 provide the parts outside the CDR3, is DVKVTQSSRYLVKRTGEKVFLECVQDMDHENMFWYRQDPGLGLRLIYFSYDVKMKEKGDIPEGYSVSREKKERFSLILESASTNQTSMYLCASSWVTGELFFGEGSRLTVL.

CDR3 sequence (DNA): TGTGCCAGCAGCCTAGGACCCTATAATTCACCCCTCCACTTT. Translated: CASSLGPYNSPLHF. The V gene is TRBV7-9, the J gene TRBJ1-6, with D uncertain. The CDR3 extends over 14 amino acids. Germline-derived CDR1 and CDR2 are SEHNR and FQNEAQ (reference sequence). V shed 5 bases and J shed 2 bases, with 7 bases lying between them.

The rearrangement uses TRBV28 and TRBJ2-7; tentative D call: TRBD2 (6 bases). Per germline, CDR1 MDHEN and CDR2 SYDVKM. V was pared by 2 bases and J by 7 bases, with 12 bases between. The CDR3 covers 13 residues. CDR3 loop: CASSLGREEEQYF. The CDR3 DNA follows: TGTGCCAGCAGTTTAGGCAGGGAGGAGGAGCAGTACTTC.

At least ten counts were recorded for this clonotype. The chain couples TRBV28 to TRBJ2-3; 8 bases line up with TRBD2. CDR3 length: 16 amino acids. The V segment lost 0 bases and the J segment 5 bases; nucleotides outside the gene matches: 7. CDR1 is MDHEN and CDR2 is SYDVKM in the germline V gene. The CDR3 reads CASSLWRGAEGDTQYF. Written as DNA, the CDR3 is TGTGCCAGCAGTTTATGGCGGGGGGCGGAGGGAGATACGCAGTATTTT.

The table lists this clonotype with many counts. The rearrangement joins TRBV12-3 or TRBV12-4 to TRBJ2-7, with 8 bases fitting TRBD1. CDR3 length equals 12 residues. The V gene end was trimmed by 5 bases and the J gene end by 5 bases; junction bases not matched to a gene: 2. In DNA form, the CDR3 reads TGTGCCAGCAGTCCACAGGGGGACGAGCAGTACTTC. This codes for CASSPQGDEQYF.

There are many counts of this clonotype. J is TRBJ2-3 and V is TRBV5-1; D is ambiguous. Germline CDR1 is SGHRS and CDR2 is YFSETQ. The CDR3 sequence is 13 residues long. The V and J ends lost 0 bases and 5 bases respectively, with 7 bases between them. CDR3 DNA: TGCGCCAGCAGCTTGGTCCCCCGAGATACGCAGTATTTT. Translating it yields CASSLVPRDTQYF.

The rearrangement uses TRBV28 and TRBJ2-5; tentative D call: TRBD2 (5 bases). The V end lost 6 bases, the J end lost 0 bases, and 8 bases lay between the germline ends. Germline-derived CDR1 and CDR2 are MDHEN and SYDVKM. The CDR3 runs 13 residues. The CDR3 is CASRPTNQETQYF. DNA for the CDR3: TGTGCCAGCAGGCCGACTAACCAAGAGACCCAGTACTTC.

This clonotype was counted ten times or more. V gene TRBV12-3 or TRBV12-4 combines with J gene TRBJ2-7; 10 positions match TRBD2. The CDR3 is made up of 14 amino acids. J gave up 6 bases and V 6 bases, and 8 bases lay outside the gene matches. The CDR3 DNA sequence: TGTGCCAGCAGCCCTTCTAGCGGGAGTACCGAGCAGTACTTC. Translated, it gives CASSPSSGSTEQYF.

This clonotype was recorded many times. The CDR3 is CSAPKTGRHEKLFF. CDR3 in DNA: TGCAGTGCACCCAAGACAGGGAGGCATGAAAAACTGTTTTTT. J is TRBJ1-4 and V is TRBV20-1; 7 bases agree with TRBD1. The germline CDR1 and CDR2 sequences are DFQATT and SNEGSKA (reference sequence). The CDR3 runs 14 residues. V lost 6 bases, J lost 6 bases, and 10 bases stayed unmatched.

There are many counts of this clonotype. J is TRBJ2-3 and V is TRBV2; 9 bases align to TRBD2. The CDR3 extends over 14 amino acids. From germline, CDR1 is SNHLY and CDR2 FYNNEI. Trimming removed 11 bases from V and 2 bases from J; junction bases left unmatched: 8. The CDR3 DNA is TGTGCCGGCCTTAGCGGGAGCGCCACAGATACGCAGTATTTT. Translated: CAGLSGSATDTQYF.

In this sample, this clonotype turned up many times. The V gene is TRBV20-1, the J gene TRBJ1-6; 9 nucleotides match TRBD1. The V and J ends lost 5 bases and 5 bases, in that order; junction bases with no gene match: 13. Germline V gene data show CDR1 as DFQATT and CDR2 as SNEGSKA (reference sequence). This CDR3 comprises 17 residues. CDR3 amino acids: CSALGGLGQGNNSPLHF. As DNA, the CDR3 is TGCAGTGCTCTGGGGGGCCTTGGACAGGGGAATAATTCACCCCTCCACTTT.

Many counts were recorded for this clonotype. The CDR3, as DNA: TGTGCCAGCAGCATCTACGCCGGGAACACTGAAGCTTTCTTT. Its translation is CASSIYAGNTEAFF. The chain couples TRBV7-2 to TRBJ1-1; D is ambiguous. Germline V lookup: CDR1 SGHTA, CDR2 FQGNSA. The CDR3 has 14 residues. With 5 bases removed from V and 1 base from J, the gap between germline ends came to 11 bases.

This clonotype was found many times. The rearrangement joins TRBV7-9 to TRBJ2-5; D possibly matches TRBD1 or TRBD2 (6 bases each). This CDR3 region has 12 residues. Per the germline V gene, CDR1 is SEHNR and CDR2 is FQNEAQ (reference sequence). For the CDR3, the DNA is TGTGCTAGCCCATCGGGGGCAGAGACCCAGTACTTC. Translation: CASPSGAETQYF.

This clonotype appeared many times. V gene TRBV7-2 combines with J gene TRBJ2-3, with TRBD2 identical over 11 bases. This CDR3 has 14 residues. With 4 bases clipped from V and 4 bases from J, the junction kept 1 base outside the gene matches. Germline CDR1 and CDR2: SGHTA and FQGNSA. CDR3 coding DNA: TGTGCCAGCAGCTCGGGACTAGCGGCAGATACGCAGTATTTT. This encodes CASSSGLAADTQYF. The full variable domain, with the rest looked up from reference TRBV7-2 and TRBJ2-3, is GAGVSQSPSNKVTEKGKDVELRCDPISGHTALYWYRQSLGQGLEFLIYFQGNSAPDKSGLPSDRFSAERTGGSVSTLTIQRTQQEDSAVYLCASSSGLAADTQYFGPGTRLTVL.

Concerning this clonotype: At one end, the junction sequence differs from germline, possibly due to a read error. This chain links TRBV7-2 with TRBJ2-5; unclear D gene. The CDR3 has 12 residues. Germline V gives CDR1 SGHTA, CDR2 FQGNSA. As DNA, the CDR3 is TGTGCCAGCAGCTTAGACCTGAAGACCCTGTACTTC. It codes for CASSLDLKTLYF.

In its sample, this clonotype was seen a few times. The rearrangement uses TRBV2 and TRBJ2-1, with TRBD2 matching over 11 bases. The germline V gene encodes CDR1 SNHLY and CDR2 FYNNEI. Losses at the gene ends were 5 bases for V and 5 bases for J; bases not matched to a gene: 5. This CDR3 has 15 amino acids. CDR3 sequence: CASSLLAGAHNEQFF. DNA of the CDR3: TGTGCCAGCAGTCTACTAGCGGGAGCCCACAATGAGCAGTTCTTC. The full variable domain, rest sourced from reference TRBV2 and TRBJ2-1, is EPEVTQTPSHQVTQMGQEVILRCVPISNHLYFYWYRQILGQKVEFLVSFYNNEISEKSEIFDDQFSVERPDGSNFTLKIRSTKLEDSAMYFCASSLLAGAHNEQFFGPGTRLTVL.

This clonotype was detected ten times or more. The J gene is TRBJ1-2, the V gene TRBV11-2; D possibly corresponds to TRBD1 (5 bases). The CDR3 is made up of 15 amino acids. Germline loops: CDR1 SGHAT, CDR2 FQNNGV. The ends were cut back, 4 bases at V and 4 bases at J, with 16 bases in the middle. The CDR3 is CASSSGTNVLYGYTF. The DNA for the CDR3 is TGTGCCAGCAGCTCCGGGACCAACGTACTCTATGGCTACACCTTC.

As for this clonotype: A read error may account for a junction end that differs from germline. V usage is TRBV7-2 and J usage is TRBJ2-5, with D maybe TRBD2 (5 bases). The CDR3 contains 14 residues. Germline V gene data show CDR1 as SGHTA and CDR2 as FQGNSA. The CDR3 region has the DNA TGTGCCAGCAGCTTACGGCGGGTACAAGAGACCCCGTACTTC. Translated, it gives CASSLRRVQETPYF. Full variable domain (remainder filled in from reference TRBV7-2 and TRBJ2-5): GAGVSQSPSNKVTEKGKDVELRCDPISGHTALYWYRQSLGQGLEFLIYFQGNSAPDKSGLPSDRFSAERTGGSVSTLTIQRTQQEDSAVYLCASSLRRVQETPYFGPGTRLLVL.

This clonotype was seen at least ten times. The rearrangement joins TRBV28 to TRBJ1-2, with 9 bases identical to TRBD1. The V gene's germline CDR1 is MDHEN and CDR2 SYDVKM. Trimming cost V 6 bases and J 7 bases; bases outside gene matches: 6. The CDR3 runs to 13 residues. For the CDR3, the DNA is TGTGCCAGCAGCACCGGGACAGGGTTTGGCTACACCTTC. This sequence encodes CASSTGTGFGYTF.

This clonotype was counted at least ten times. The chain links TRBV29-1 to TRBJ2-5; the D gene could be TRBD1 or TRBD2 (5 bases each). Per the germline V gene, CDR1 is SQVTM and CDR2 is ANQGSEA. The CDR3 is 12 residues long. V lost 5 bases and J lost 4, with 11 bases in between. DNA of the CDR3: TGCAGCGTTCTGGCAGGGACAGAGACCCAGTACTTC. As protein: CSVLAGTETQYF. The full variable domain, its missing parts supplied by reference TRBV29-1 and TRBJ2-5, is SAVISQKPSRDICQRGTSLTIQCQVDSQVTMMFWYRQQPGQSLTLIATANQGSEATYESGFVIDKFPISRPNLTFSTLTVSNMSPEDSSIYLCSVLAGTETQYFGPGTRLLVL.